This T cell receptor (beta chain) derives from a study of blood T cells in healthy people across ages. The study, taken as a whole, reports: A conclusive naive versus antigen-experienced comparison was prevented by the unsorted PBMCs. The fall in TCR beta diversity per million T cells was roughly linear with age.

Individuals who donated were healthy Caucasians from Russia aged roughly 6 to 100. With each sample, at least 5.5 micrograms of total RNA were extracted. Note on this clonotype: Its specificity is unknown.

CDR1 SGHAT and CDR2 FQDESV come from the germline V gene (reference sequence). This CDR3 spans 18 amino acids. Germline trimming cut 5 bases from V and 0 bases from J; bases unmatched to any gene: 9. Primers used in a second PCR of roughly 7 to 12 cycles were a sample-barcoded 5' primer and a J-beta primer mix. TCRdb passed the 5' RACE reads through MiXCR, listing each CDR3 protein once. The sample carries roughly 1.4 million distinct CDR3 sequences, almost 60% recorded once. The sample was blood. The sequence came from a young man in good health. V and J are TRBV11-1 and TRBJ2-6; 8 positions agree with TRBD2. In DNA, the CDR3 is TGTGCCAGCAGCCGAAGGAGCGGGAGAAGCTCTGGGGCCAACGTCCTGACTTTC. The encoded protein is CASSRRSGRSSGANVLTF.